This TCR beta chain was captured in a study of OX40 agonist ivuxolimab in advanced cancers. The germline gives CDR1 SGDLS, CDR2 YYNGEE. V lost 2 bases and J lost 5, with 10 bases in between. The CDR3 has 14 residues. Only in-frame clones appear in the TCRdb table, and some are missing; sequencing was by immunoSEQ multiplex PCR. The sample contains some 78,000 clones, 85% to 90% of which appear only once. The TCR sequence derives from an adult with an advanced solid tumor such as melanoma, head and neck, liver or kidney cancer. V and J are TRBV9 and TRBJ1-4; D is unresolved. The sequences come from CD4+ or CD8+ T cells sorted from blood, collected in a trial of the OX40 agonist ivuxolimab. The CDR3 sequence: CASSVGVGNEKLFF. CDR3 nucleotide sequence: TGTGCCAGCAGCGTTGGGGTGGGGAATGAAAAACTGTTTTTT.